This T cell receptor (beta chain) was captured by sequencing in a study of chemoradiotherapy in HPV16-positive cancers. Trimming pared 2 bases from V and 4 bases from J, leaving 8 bases between. This CDR3 is built from 13 residues. Germline values: CDR1 SGHVS, CDR2 FNYEAQ. Clones were sequenced by immunoSEQ multiplex PCR, and TCRdb holds only the in-frame ones, with some missing. The data contain under 4,000 clones, about 91% of them singletons. The sequence came from a human donor with HPV-associated anogenital cancer. The input for sequencing was tumor tissue, taken from a patient who underwent chemoradiotherapy. The chain carries TRBV7-6 and TRBJ1-1; TRBD1 is a possible D gene (5 bases). In DNA form, the CDR3 reads TGTGCCAGCAGCTTACAGGGTTTCACTGAAGCTTTCTTT. Translated: CASSLQGFTEAFF. Looking up the rest from reference TRBV7-6 and TRBJ1-1 gives the full variable domain: GAGVSQSPRYKVTKRGQDVALRCDPISGHVSLYWYRQALGQGPEFLTYFNYEAQQDKSGLPNDRFSAERPEGSISTLTIQRTEQRDSAMYRCASSLQGFTEAFFGQGTRLTVV.